This T cell receptor (beta chain) was profiled in a study of T cell changes during pregnancy in multiple sclerosis. The table came from immunoSEQ multiplex PCR; TCRdb's copy has only in-frame clones and leaves some out. In the table there are about 110,000 clones, around 92% of which are singletons. The CDR3 contains 16 residues. Germline V CDR1 and CDR2: SQVTM, ANQGSEA. The V segment lost 2 bases and the J segment 3 bases; nucleotides outside the gene matches: 6. The TCR was taken from a female donor with multiple sclerosis, enrolled in a pregnancy study. V gene TRBV29-1 combines with J gene TRBJ2-6; TRBD1 matches at 8 bases. This specimen was peripheral blood, taken after pregnancy. The CDR3 is CSVEQQGGFGANVLTF. CDR3 nucleotides: TGCAGCGTTGAACAACAGGGGGGATTTGGGGCCAACGTCCTGACTTTC.